This T cell receptor beta chain came from a study of shared clonotypes between healthy human individuals. The CDR3 extends over 13 amino acids. The germline V gene has CDR1 SGHRS and CDR2 YFSETQ. Trimming removed 3 bases from V and 3 bases from J, with 10 bases in between. Regarding the study as a whole: Shared clonotypes across all four donors exceeded non-shared ones in generation probability.

In the naive CD8 group, cells lacked CD45RO and were positively selected for CCR7, so terminally differentiated effector memory CD45RA+ cells were left out. Turning to this clone: Its target is not known.

Here immunoSEQ multiplex PCR was the method, and the copy in TCRdb shows in-frame clones only, minus some. The sample comprises under 2,000,000 clones, roughly 94% of which are singletons, and 1% to 1.5% rests with the top ten. The chain recombines TRBV5-1 with TRBJ2-7; D may be TRBD2 (5 bases). This clonotype originated in a young man in good health. The specimen was naive CD8+ T cells sorted from blood. The CDR3 here is CASSYLEGYEQYF. The CDR3 DNA reads TGCGCCAGCAGCTACTTAGAGGGCTACGAGCAGTACTTC.